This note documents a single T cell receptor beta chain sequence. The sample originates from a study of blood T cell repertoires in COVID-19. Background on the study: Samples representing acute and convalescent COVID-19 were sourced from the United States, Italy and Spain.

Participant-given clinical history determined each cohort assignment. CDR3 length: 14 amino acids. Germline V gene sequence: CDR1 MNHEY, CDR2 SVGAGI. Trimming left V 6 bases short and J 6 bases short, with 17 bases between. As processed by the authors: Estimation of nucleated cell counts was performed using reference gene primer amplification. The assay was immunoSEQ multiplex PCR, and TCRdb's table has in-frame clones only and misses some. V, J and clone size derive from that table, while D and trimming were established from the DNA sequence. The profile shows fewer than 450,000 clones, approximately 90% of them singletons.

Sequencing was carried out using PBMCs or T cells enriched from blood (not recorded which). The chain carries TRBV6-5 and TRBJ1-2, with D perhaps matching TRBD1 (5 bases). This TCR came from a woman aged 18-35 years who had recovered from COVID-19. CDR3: CASSPRGPGHGYTF. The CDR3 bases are TGTGCCAGCAGCCCGCGGGGACCCGGGCATGGCTACACCTTC.